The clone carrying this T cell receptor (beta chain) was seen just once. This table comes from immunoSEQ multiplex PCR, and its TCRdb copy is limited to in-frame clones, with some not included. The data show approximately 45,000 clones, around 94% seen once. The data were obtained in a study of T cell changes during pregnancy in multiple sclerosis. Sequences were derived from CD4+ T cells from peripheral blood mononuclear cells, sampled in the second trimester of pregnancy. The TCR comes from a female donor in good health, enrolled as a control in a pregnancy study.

The CDR3 DNA reads as TGTGCCAGCAGCTCGGGCAGGCAGGGCTTTATTACTGAAGCTTTCTTT. Its protein is CASSSGRQGFITEAFF. The V gene is TRBV5-6, the J gene TRBJ1-1; a weak D match, TRBD1 (5 bases). CDR1 SGHDT and CDR2 YYEEEE come from the germline V gene. The V end lost 3 bases, the J end lost 5 bases, and 20 bases lay between the germline ends. The CDR3 sequence is 16 residues long.